Here is one TCR beta chain with its context. The sample is drawn from a study of blood T cells in healthy people across ages. V gave up 0 bases and J gave up 3 bases, with 11 bases separating them. This CDR3 region has 15 residues. Germline V lookup: CDR1 LGHNA, CDR2 YSLEER. Primed by a sample-barcoded 5' primer and a J-beta primer mix, a second PCR proceeded for roughly 6 to 12 cycles. MiXCR, applied by TCRdb to the 5' RACE reads, yields one record per CDR3 protein. The sample holds 700,000 or so distinct CDR3 sequences, over 20% seen once. V is TRBV4-3 and J is TRBJ1-2, with D unclear. The specimen sequenced was blood. The clonotype was recovered from a man aged 65-85 years in good health. In nucleotides, the CDR3 is TGCGCCAGCAGCCAAGATCAACAGATATACTATGGCTACACCTTC. Protein: CASSQDQQIYYGYTF.